This T cell receptor beta chain is drawn from a study of T cells in Graves' hyperthyroidism and ophthalmopathy. Study as a whole: Upon initial diagnosis and before any treatment, peripheral blood was collected.

The investigators amplified TCR beta CDR3 regions from RNA transcripts. The HTBI primer set served for first-round RT-PCR of the TCR CDR3. Each CDR3 protein is one row after TCRdb ran MiXCR on the multiplex PCR reads. This table has approximately 600,000 distinct CDR3 sequences, about 14% appearing once. Germline lookup yields CDR1 WNHNN and CDR2 SYGVQD (reference sequence). V was trimmed by 6 bases and J by 2 bases, leaving 17 bases between them. This CDR3 comprises 16 residues. Uncontrolled infection, other autoimmune disease, pregnancy or lactation disqualified patients from enrolment. Orbital computed tomography and thyroid ultrasound, together with serum TRAb and thyroxine and clinical symptoms, were used for diagnoses. A few counts support this clonotype.

The sample was blood. This receptor was identified in a woman aged 25 to 45 with Graves' hyperthyroidism that later progressed to Graves' ophthalmopathy. The rearrangement joins TRBV10-1 to TRBJ2-1, with D maybe TRBD1 (5 bases). The CDR3 loop is CASSAGAIQAYNEQFF. The CDR3 bases are TGCGCCAGCAGCGCCGGAGCAATACAGGCCTACAATGAGCAGTTCTTC.